The 24 T cell receptor beta chains below were found in one sample sequenced in a study of vaccination effects on CD4 cells after COVID-19 (dated by TCRdb to between 2021 and 2023). To identify antigen-specific CD4+ T cell clonotypes by their expansion, the ViraFEST assay first stimulated PBMC with viral peptide pools and then applied TCR sequencing. After more than 9 days of culture, CD4+ T cells were isolated with the EasySep CD4+ T cell isolation kit. None of the healthy vaccine recipients had a prior SARS-CoV-2 infection, which was confirmed by nucleocapsid antibody tests that came back negative both before and after vaccination. These receptors have no identified antigens. Libraries were constructed by the immunoSEQ multiplex PCR assay. TCRdb took this table from immuneACCESS and kept in-frame rearrangements with V and J called. Such tables lack part of the clones; where checked against another copy, unresolved V genes explain under half of the gap, and the rest is unexplained. The sample table shows tens of thousands of clones, and over 60% are seen once. 2.5% to 3% of the sample lies in the top ten.

The sample in question was CD4+ T cells from PBMCs cultured with HCoV-NL63 spike peptides, obtained before COVID-19 vaccination. The cell subset or site label of this sample denotes: HCoV-NL63 spike overlapping peptide pool stimulation. The receptors were gathered from a human donor who received a COVID-19 vaccine.

In DNA, the CDR3 is TGTGCCAGCAGCTCGTACAGTACAACTAATGAAAAACTGTTTTTT. Translation: CASSSYSTTNEKLFF. The chain joins TRBV7-8 to TRBJ1-4; D not certain. The CDR3 totals 15 residues. V was pared by 4 bases and J by 0 bases, with 9 bases between. Germline V CDR1 and CDR2: SGHVS, FQNEAQ.

This clone turned up a few times. V gene TRBV2 combines with J gene TRBJ2-5; possible D gene TRBD2, 6 bases. Trimming stripped 7 bases from V and 4 bases from J, with 19 bases between. The CDR3 is made up of 15 amino acids. Germline assignment: CDR1 SNHLY and CDR2 FYNNEI. The CDR3 DNA reads TGTGCCAGCACCCGAGCCGGGGTCGGGGGAGAGACCCAGTACTTC. Protein: CASTRAGVGGETQYF.

This clone was seen just once. The V and J genes are TRBV18 and TRBJ2-2; D is unclear. Per germline, CDR1 KGHSH and CDR2 LQKENI. The CDR3 has 14 residues. Deletions cut 3 bases from V and 0 bases from J, with 5 bases between. The CDR3 coding sequence is TGTGCCAGCTCACCCGCTCCGAACACCGGGGAGCTGTTTTTT. It specifies CASSPAPNTGELFF.

This chain joins TRBV11-2 and TRBJ2-2; TRBD1 matches at 10 bases. Germline lookup yields CDR1 SGHAT and CDR2 FQNNGV. The V and J ends lost 5 bases and 3 bases, in that order; junction bases with no gene match: 9. The CDR3 is made up of 17 amino acids. This CDR3 reads CASSLKSGTGDTGELFF. As DNA, the CDR3 is TGTGCCAGCAGCCTCAAATCCGGGACAGGGGACACCGGGGAGCTGTTTTTT.

CDR3 sequence (DNA): TGTGCCACCAGTGAACAGGACAGGGCCCCTTCAGGCTACACCTTC. It translates to CATSEQDRAPSGYTF. This chain connects TRBV24-1 to TRBJ1-2; 8 bases are shared with TRBD1. Germline V CDR1 and CDR2: KGHDR, SFDVKD. The trim removed 4 bases at V and 8 bases at J, leaving 11 bases unmatched. The CDR3 extends over 15 amino acids.

This clone is judged medium-sized. The chain combines TRBV9 with TRBJ1-3, with D maybe TRBD1 (6 bases). The germline gives CDR1 SGDLS, CDR2 YYNGEE. The CDR3 loop spans 14 amino acids. Trimming pared 3 bases from V and 2 bases from J, leaving 9 bases between. In DNA, the CDR3 is TGTGCCAGCAGCGGGACAGCTACTGGAAACACCATATATTTT. Its protein product is CASSGTATGNTIYF.

This clone was seen a handful of times. This chain uses TRBV5-1 with TRBJ2-3; 9 nucleotides line up with TRBD1. The CDR3 length is 15 residues. Trimming cost V 0 bases and J 1 base; bases outside gene matches: 0. CDR1 is SGHRS, CDR2 YFSETQ, per germline. This chain's CDR3 is CASSLGDRGTDTQYF. The DNA of the CDR3 is TGCGCCAGCAGCTTGGGGGACAGGGGCACAGATACGCAGTATTTT. Full variable domain (remainder filled in from reference TRBV5-1 and TRBJ2-3): KAGVTQTPRYLIKTRGQQVTLSCSPISGHRSVSWYQQTPGQGLQFLFEYFSETQRNKGNFPGRFSGRQFSNSRSEMNVSTLELGDSALYLCASSLGDRGTDTQYFGPGTRLTVL.

The chain combines TRBV24-1 with TRBJ1-2, with D hard to call. With 2 bases removed from V and 7 bases from J, the gap between germline ends came to 16 bases. This CDR3 is built from 15 residues. Germline V gene sequence: CDR1 KGHDR, CDR2 SFDVKD. DNA of the CDR3: TGTGCCACCAGTGATTCGGACGTGCTTCTTGGTGGCTACACCTTC. Amino acid sequence: CATSDSDVLLGGYTF.

The chain couples TRBV6-6 to TRBJ2-2; D possibly corresponds to TRBD1 (5 bases). CDR1 and CDR2 (germline): MNHNY, SVGAGI (reference sequence). Trimming pared 2 bases from V and 1 base from J, leaving 5 bases between. This CDR3 is 14 amino acids long. CDR3 sequence (DNA): TGTGCCAGCAGTTACAGGGGGAACACCGGGGAGCTGTTTTTT. This sequence encodes CASSYRGNTGELFF.

The chain combines TRBV3-1 (or the pseudogene TRBV3-2) with TRBJ1-5, with TRBD1 identical over 11 bases. CDR1 is LGHDT, CDR2 YNNKEL, per germline (reference sequence). Trimming cost V 0 bases and J 7 bases; bases outside gene matches: 2. The CDR3 loop spans 15 amino acids. The CDR3 bases are TGTGCCAGCAGCCAAGATGGGACAGGGGGACAGCCCCAGCATTTT. Amino acid sequence: CASSQDGTGGQPQHF.

This clone was seen just once. V gene TRBV10-3 combines with J gene TRBJ2-5; tentatively, D is TRBD1 (5 bases). The CDR3 runs 13 residues. CDR1 and CDR2 from the germline V gene are ENHRY and SYGVKD. Trimming took off 6 bases at V and 0 bases at J, with 8 bases between the two ends. The CDR3 DNA is TGTGCCATCAGCGGCAGGGACCAAGAGACCCAGTACTTC. It is translated as CAISGRDQETQYF.

This CDR3 is CATSDRGSTQYF. The CDR3 DNA sequence: TGTGCCACCAGTGATCGAGGTTCTACGCAGTATTTT. The chain combines TRBV24-1 with TRBJ2-3; D call uncertain. Trimming took off 3 bases at V and 8 bases at J, with 8 bases between the two ends. Germline lookup yields CDR1 KGHDR and CDR2 SFDVKD. The CDR3 has 12 amino acids.

This chain connects TRBV18 to TRBJ2-5; D uncertain. The CDR3 totals 15 residues. Germline lookup yields CDR1 KGHSH and CDR2 LQKENI. The V end was cut by 3 bases, the J end by 4 bases, with 15 bases between. The CDR3 bases are TGTGCCAGCTCACCTTTGGTGGCCCCCGGAGAGACCCAGTACTTC. Translation gives CASSPLVAPGETQYF.

This chain connects TRBV19 to TRBJ2-2; 8 bases fit TRBD1. This CDR3 is built from 18 residues. Losses at the gene ends were 5 bases for V and 2 bases for J; bases not matched to a gene: 13. Germline V lookup: CDR1 LNHDA, CDR2 SQIVND (reference sequence). The CDR3, as DNA: TGTGCCAGTAGTCCCCGGGACAGGCCCGTCTCCAACACCGGGGAGCTGTTTTTT. Its translation is CASSPRDRPVSNTGELFF.

The chain couples TRBV9 to TRBJ1-3, with D possibly being TRBD1 (5 bases). The ends were cut back, 3 bases at V and 1 base at J, with 14 bases in the middle. From germline, CDR1 is SGDLS and CDR2 YYNGEE. The CDR3 covers 16 residues. The CDR3 sequence: CASSATPGGSGNTIYF. CDR3 in DNA: TGTGCCAGCAGCGCGACCCCTGGGGGGTCTGGAAACACCATATATTTT.

The V call is TRBV6-5, the J call TRBJ1-1; unclear D gene. Germline assignment: CDR1 MNHEY and CDR2 SVGAGI. CDR3 length equals 15 residues. V gave up 4 bases and J gave up 6 bases, with 18 bases separating them. DNA for the CDR3: TGTGCCAGCAGTTCTCCGGCAGGACTACATGCTGAAGCTTTCTTT. Translating gives CASSSPAGLHAEAFF.

This clone was counted only a few times. The V and J genes are TRBV5-1 and TRBJ2-2, with 7 bases lining up with TRBD1. Trimming cost V 4 bases and J 0 bases; bases outside gene matches: 9. This CDR3 region has 17 residues. CDR1 SGHRS and CDR2 YFSETQ come from the germline V gene. The CDR3: CASSPLPGTANTGELFF. The CDR3 DNA reads TGCGCCAGCAGCCCCCTACCCGGGACAGCGAACACCGGGGAGCTGTTTTTT.

The genes are TRBV29-1 and TRBJ1-1, with 7 bases that match TRBD1. Trimming at V came to 7 bases and at J to 4 bases, leaving 9 bases not matched to a gene. CDR1 is SQVTM and CDR2 is ANQGSEA in the germline V gene. The CDR3 contains 13 residues. The CDR3 coding sequence is TGCAGCGGAAACAGGGGCTCGGGCACTGAAGCTTTCTTT. Its translation: CSGNRGSGTEAFF.

The CDR3 is CASSSTKGGPGELFF. DNA of the CDR3: TGTGCCAGCAGCTCTACTAAAGGGGGCCCTGGGGAGCTGTTTTTT. This chain joins TRBV5-6 and TRBJ2-2; TRBD1 matches 7 bases. The CDR3 is 15 residues long. The J segment lost 8 bases and the V segment lost 3 bases, leaving 10 bases of the junction unmatched. Per the germline V gene, CDR1 is SGHDT and CDR2 is YYEEEE.

The chain carries TRBV25-1 and TRBJ2-5; weak D call: TRBD1 (6 bases). This CDR3 comprises 15 residues. The germline V gene encodes CDR1 MGHDK and CDR2 SYGVNS. Deletions cut 0 bases from V and 5 bases from J, with 13 bases between. CDR3 sequence: CASSEYTGIGETQYF. The CDR3 DNA is TGTGCCAGCAGTGAATATACAGGGATCGGGGAGACCCAGTACTTC.

This clone was counted once. The chain is built from TRBV9 and TRBJ1-6, with a weak D call TRBD1 (5 bases). Germline assignment: CDR1 SGDLS and CDR2 YYNGEE. CDR3 length equals 15 residues. The V and J ends lost 4 bases and 9 bases respectively, with 17 bases between them. CDR3 in amino acids: CASSPRVGIGSPLHF. The CDR3 DNA reads as TGTGCCAGCAGCCCCAGGGTGGGAATCGGTTCACCCCTCCACTTT.

The table lists this clone with a few counts. The chain links TRBV24-1 to TRBJ1-5; 7 positions agree with TRBD1. The V gene's germline CDR1 is KGHDR and CDR2 SFDVKD. The CDR3 runs 13 residues. The V segment lost 6 bases and the J segment 4 bases; nucleotides outside the gene matches: 2. CDR3 DNA: TGTGCCACCAGTCCAGGGGGGAATCAGCCCCAGCATTTT. Protein product: CATSPGGNQPQHF.

The V gene is TRBV11-1, the J gene TRBJ2-3; either TRBD1 or TRBD2 may supply D (5 bases each). This CDR3 region has 15 residues. Germline V lookup: CDR1 SGHAT, CDR2 FQDESV (reference sequence). V lost 4 bases to trimming and J lost 5 bases, with 16 bases between them. CDR3 protein: CASSSGAGFRDTQYF. Here the CDR3 DNA reads TGTGCCAGCAGCTCCGGGGCTGGGTTCAGAGATACGCAGTATTTT.

This clone was detected once. The J gene is TRBJ1-2, the V gene TRBV5-1; D gene uncertain. Germline values: CDR1 SGHRS, CDR2 YFSETQ. V lost 4 bases to trimming and J lost 5 bases, with 18 bases between them. The CDR3 is made up of 15 amino acids. The CDR3 sequence is CASSPKGEPLYGYTF. CDR3 bases: TGCGCCAGCAGCCCCAAGGGAGAACCCTTATATGGCTACACCTTC.